This passage covers 10 T cell receptor beta chains from one sample sequenced in a study of T cell responses to AZD1222 COVID-19 vaccine. Method: immunoSEQ multiplex PCR; TCRdb's copy keeps in-frame clones and lacks some. The sample lists about 130,000 clones; 93% were seen once. The sequences come from peripheral blood, collected on day 0 of AZD1222 vaccination. The receptors were sampled from an adult in good health.

This clone was recorded only once. This chain joins TRBV15 and TRBJ2-2; the match to TRBD2 covers 8 bases. This CDR3 contains 16 residues. Germline CDR1 and CDR2: LNHNV and YYDKDF (reference sequence). Trimming cost V 0 bases and J 5 bases; bases outside gene matches: 5. CDR3 region: CATSRELAGRTGELFF. In nucleotides, the CDR3 is TGTGCCACCAGCAGAGAGCTAGCGGGTCGTACCGGGGAGCTGTTTTTT. The variable domain in full, completed from reference TRBV15 and TRBJ2-2, reads DAMVIQNPRYQVTQFGKPVTLSCSQTLNHNVMYWYQQKSSQAPKLLFHYYDKDFNNEADTPDNFQSRRPNTSFCFLDIRSPGLGDTAMYLCATSRELAGRTGELFFGEGSRLTVL.

J is TRBJ2-3 and V is TRBV4-1; 14 bases are a match to TRBD2. CDR3 length equals 20 residues. The germline CDR1 and CDR2 sequences are MGHRA and YSYEKL. V dropped 1 base and J dropped 8; count of bases not matched to a gene: 17. The CDR3 region is CASSQAARLAGGRIRGTQYF. As DNA, the CDR3 is TGCGCCAGCAGCCAAGCCGCCCGACTAGCGGGAGGGCGTATTCGCGGTACGCAGTATTTT.

V and J are TRBV7-2 and TRBJ2-1; either TRBD1 or TRBD2 may supply D (7 bases each). CDR3 length: 17 amino acids. Germline CDR1 is SGHTA and CDR2 is FQGNSA. Between the trimmed V and J ends, which lost 7 bases and 5 bases, there was a span of 24 bases. CDR3 amino acids: CASIPGGGIINNNEQFF. In nucleotides, the CDR3 is TGTGCCAGCATCCCAGGGGGGGGTATAATTAACAACAATGAGCAGTTCTTC.

This sequence joins TRBV10-3 and TRBJ1-1; possible D gene TRBD1, 6 bases. Trimming removed 3 bases at V and 9 bases at J, with 23 bases between. The germline CDR1 and CDR2 sequences are ENHRY and SYGVKD. This CDR3 spans 16 amino acids. CDR3 nucleotide sequence: TGTGCCATCAGTGAATTAAGAGAGGCAGGGGCGTTTCAAGCTTTCTTT. Amino acids: CAISELREAGAFQAFF.

This chain links TRBV15 with TRBJ2-7, with 8 nucleotides matching TRBD2. The CDR3 totals 14 residues. V lost 1 base to trimming and J lost 3 bases; unmatched junction nucleotides: 2. CDR1 is LNHNV, CDR2 YYDKDF, per germline (reference sequence). The CDR3: CATSRASGFYEQYF. Here the CDR3 DNA reads TGTGCCACCAGCAGAGCTAGCGGGTTCTACGAGCAGTACTTC.

This chain joins TRBV5-4 and TRBJ1-1; D unclear. This CDR3 comprises 14 residues. Trimming took off 0 bases at V and 1 base at J, with 7 bases between the two ends. Germline V gene sequence: CDR1 SGHNT, CDR2 YYREEE (reference sequence). CDR3: CASSLVTGNTEAFF. The CDR3 DNA reads TGTGCCAGCAGCTTGGTAACGGGGAACACTGAAGCTTTCTTT. The full variable domain, its missing parts supplied by reference TRBV5-4 and TRBJ1-1, is ETGVTQSPTHLIKTRGQQVTLRCSSQSGHNTVSWYQQALGQGPQFIFQYYREEENGRGNFPPRFSGLQFPNYSSELNVNALELDDSALYLCASSLVTGNTEAFFGQGTRLTVV.

The CDR3 bases are TGTGCCAGCATGCTTCTACAGGGATCGACGACCTACGAGCAGTACTTC. Translated, it gives CASMLLQGSTTYEQYF. The chain employs TRBV2 and TRBJ2-7, with a tentative D call TRBD1 (6 bases). The CDR3 is 16 residues long. The ends were cut back, 7 bases at V and 2 bases at J, with 21 bases in the middle. Germline values: CDR1 SNHLY, CDR2 FYNNEI.

CDR3 coding DNA: TGTGCCAGCAGTTACTCCAGGGGGGGTAACTATGGCTACACCTTC. It yields the protein CASSYSRGGNYGYTF. The chain joins TRBV6-5 to TRBJ1-2; 7 bases match TRBD1. The CDR3 contains 15 residues. From germline, CDR1 is MNHEY and CDR2 SVGAGI. V lost 0 bases to trimming and J lost 1 base; unmatched junction nucleotides: 2.

The J gene is TRBJ2-7, the V gene TRBV6-5; TRBD1 might be the D (6 bases). Germline loops: CDR1 MNHEY, CDR2 SVGAGI. This CDR3 has 15 amino acids. Trimming stripped 8 bases from V and 3 bases from J, with 20 bases between. The CDR3 region has the DNA TGTGCCAGCCGAACTACAGGGAAGGGGATCTACGAGCAGTACTTC. Protein: CASRTTGKGIYEQYF.

This chain uses TRBV4-1 with TRBJ2-3; maybe TRBD1 (6 bases). The CDR3 has 15 amino acids. V lost 4 bases and J lost 3, with 14 bases in between. Germline V gives CDR1 MGHRA, CDR2 YSYEKL. Here the CDR3 DNA reads TGCGCCAGCAGCCCCGATTTTCAGGGGACAGATACGCAGTATTTT. Translated, it gives CASSPDFQGTDTQYF.